This record concerns one T cell receptor (beta chain) sequence. With a much larger clone just one base away, this may be a read error. Germline V gene data show CDR1 as KGHDR and CDR2 as SFDVKD. This CDR3 is built from 13 residues. The sample belongs to a study of Graves' ophthalmopathy and Graves' hyperthyroidism. Uncontrolled infections, pregnancy, lactation or other autoimmune diseases led to patient exclusion. The authors amplified TCR beta CDR3 regions, and they did so from RNA transcripts for repertoire sequencing. Scientists carried out first-round RT-PCR using HTBI primers and then a second-round multiplex PCR. TCRdb reprocessed the multiplex PCR reads with MiXCR, giving one entry per CDR3 protein. This table has about 740,000 distinct CDR3 sequences, 35% to 50% appearing once.

The clonotype was recovered from an adult man with Graves' ophthalmopathy. The source material was peripheral blood. This chain connects TRBV24-1 to TRBJ2-2, with TRBD2 as a possible D gene (6 bases). CDR3 protein: CATSGDPTGGLFF. The CDR3 nucleotides are TGTGCCACCAGTGGAGATCCCACCGGGGGGCTGTTTTTT.